This TCR beta chain was found in a study of shared clonotypes between healthy human individuals. Turning to the study itself: Aged 18 to 49, the donors were a couple of women and three men. Every donor yielded three CD4 naive, three CD4 memory, two CD8 naive and one CD8 memory plate.

Notes on this clone: Its cognate antigen is unknown.

Only in-frame clones appear in the TCRdb table, and some are missing; sequencing was by immunoSEQ multiplex PCR. The sample shows 2 million to 2.5 million clones, approximately 95% of them seen only once. The CDR3 covers 12 residues. The germline V gene encodes CDR1 LNHDA and CDR2 SQIVND (reference sequence). The ends were cut back, 6 bases at V and 5 bases at J, with 10 bases in the middle. Findings and limits, study-wide: Relative to clonotypes present in all four donors, those not shared had lower generation probabilities.

This TCR derives from a young man in good health. Sequencing was performed on naive CD4+ T cells sorted from blood. Sample subset: CD45RA+ positively selected. The chain links TRBV19 to TRBJ1-2; D is possibly TRBD1 (5 bases). CDR3 in amino acids: CASRLGTYGYTF. CDR3 sequence (DNA): TGTGCCAGTAGGCTCGGGACGTATGGCTACACCTTC.